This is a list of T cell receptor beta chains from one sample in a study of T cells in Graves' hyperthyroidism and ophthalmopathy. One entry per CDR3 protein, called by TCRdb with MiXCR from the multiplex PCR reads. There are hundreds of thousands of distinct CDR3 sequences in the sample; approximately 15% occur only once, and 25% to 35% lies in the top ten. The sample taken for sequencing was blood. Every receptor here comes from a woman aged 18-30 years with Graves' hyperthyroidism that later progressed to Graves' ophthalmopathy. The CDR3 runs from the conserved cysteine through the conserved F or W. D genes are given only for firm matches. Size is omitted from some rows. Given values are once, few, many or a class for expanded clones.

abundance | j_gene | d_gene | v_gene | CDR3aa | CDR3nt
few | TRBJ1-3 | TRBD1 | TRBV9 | CASSVAGGQGDTIYF | TGTGCCAGCAGCGTAGCTGGCGGACAGGGCGACACCATATATTTT
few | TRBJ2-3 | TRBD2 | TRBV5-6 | CASSLRSGSLFTDTQYF | TGTGCCAGCAGCTTGAGGAGCGGGAGTTTGTTTACAGATACGCAGTATTTT
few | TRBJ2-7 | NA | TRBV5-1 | CASSLGTASTYEQYF | TGCGCCAGCAGCTTGGGGACGGCCAGTACCTACGAGCAGTACTTC
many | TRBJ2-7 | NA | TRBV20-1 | CSASSSSSYEQYF | TGCAGTGCTAGTTCTAGCAGTTCCTACGAGCAGTACTTC
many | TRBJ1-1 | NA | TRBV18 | CASSPPSAPGAFF | TGTGCCAGCTCACCACCGTCGGCTCCTGGGGCTTTCTTT
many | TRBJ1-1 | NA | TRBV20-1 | CSATVPTEAFF | TGCAGTGCTACAGTACCGACTGAAGCTTTCTTT
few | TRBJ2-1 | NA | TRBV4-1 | CASSQQTSEQFF | TGCGCCAGCAGCCAGCAGACTAGTGAGCAGTTCTTC
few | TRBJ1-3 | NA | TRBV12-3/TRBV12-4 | CASSLVVAGNTIYF | TGTGCCAGCAGTTTAGTAGTTGCTGGAAACACCATATATTTT
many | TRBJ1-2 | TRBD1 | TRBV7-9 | CASSSRGTGNYGYTF | TGTGCCAGCAGCTCAAGAGGGACAGGGAACTATGGCTACACCTTC
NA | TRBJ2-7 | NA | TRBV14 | CASSQPGRNYEQYF | TGTGCCAGCAGCCAGCCGGGACGGAACTACGAGCAGTACTTC
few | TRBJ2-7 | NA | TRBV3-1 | CASSQAWDSGSPYEQYF | TGTGCCAGCAGCCAAGCCTGGGATAGCGGATCGCCCTACGAGCAGTACTTC
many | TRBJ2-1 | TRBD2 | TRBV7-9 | CASSTGGGQNEQFF | TGTGCCAGCAGCACCGGGGGGGGCCAGAATGAGCAGTTCTTC
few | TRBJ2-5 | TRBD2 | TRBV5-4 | CASSQPGLAKETQYF | TGTGCCAGCAGTCAGCCGGGACTAGCGAAAGAGACCCAGTACTTC
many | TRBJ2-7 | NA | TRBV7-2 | CASSLGPVSEQYF | TGTGCCAGCAGCTTAGGACCGGTTAGCGAGCAGTACTTC
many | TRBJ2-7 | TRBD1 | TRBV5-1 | CASSLAGTGAYEQYF | TGCGCCAGCAGCTTGGCCGGGACAGGGGCCTACGAGCAGTACTTC
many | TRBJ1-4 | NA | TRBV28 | CASSSTSTALSEKLFF | TGTGCCAGCAGTTCCACCTCGACAGCGCTTTCGGAAAAACTGTTTTTT
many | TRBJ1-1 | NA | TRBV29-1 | CSVVVGGHAFF | TGCAGCGTTGTTGTCGGGGGGCATGCTTTCTTT
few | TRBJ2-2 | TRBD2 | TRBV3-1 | CASSRMPGTRNTGELFF | TGTGCCAGCAGCCGCATGCCAGGGACTAGGAACACCGGGGAGCTGTTTTTT
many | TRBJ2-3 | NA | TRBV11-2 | CASLNPGPTDTQYF | TGTGCCAGCCTTAATCCGGGCCCAACAGATACGCAGTATTTT
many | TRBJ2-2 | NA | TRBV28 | CASCLGNTGELFF | TGTGCCAGTTGTCTGGGGAACACCGGGGAGCTGTTTTTT
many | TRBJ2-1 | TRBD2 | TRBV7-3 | CASSTVAGGPLNEQFF | TGTGCCAGCAGCACCGTAGCGGGAGGTCCTCTAAATGAGCAGTTCTTC
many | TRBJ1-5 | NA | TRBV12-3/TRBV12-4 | CASSLGPRWRGNQPQHF | TGTGCCAGCAGTTTGGGGCCTCGCTGGAGGGGCAATCAGCCCCAGCATTTT
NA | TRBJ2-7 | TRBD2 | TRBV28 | CASSTAGTSGAFTYEQYF | TGTGCCAGCAGTACCGCCGGGACTAGCGGGGCCTTTACCTACGAGCAGTACTTC
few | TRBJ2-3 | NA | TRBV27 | CASSFGQNTDTQYF | TGTGCCAGCAGTTTTGGACAGAACACAGATACGCAGTATTTT
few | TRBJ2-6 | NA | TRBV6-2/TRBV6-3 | CASRADGGANVLTF | TGTGCCAGCAGGGCAGATGGTGGGGCCAACGTCCTGACTTTC
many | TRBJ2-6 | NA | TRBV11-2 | CASNPRGPGANVLTF | TGTGCCAGCAACCCTAGAGGGCCGGGGGCCAACGTCCTGACTTTC
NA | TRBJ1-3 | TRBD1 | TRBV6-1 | CASSRQGPSGNTIYF | TGTGCCAGCAGTCGACAGGGACCCTCTGGAAACACCATATATTTT
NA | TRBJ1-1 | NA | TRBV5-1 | CASSTPGPEAFF | TGCGCCAGCAGCACCCCGGGGCCTGAAGCTTTCTTT
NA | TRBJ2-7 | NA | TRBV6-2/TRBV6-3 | CASRLSGGRFPYEQYF | TGTGCCAGCCGATTATCGGGCGGGCGGTTCCCCTACGAGCAGTACTTC
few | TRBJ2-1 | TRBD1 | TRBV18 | CASSPGQMNYNEQFF | TGTGCCAGCTCACCGGGACAGATGAACTACAATGAGCAGTTCTTC
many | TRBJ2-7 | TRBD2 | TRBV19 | CASSETSGVSYEQYF | TGTGCCAGTAGCGAGACTAGCGGAGTCTCCTACGAGCAGTACTTC
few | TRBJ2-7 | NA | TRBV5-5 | CASSLEGGRIFYEQYF | TGTGCCAGCAGCCTAGAGGGGGGACGGATTTTCTACGAGCAGTACTTC
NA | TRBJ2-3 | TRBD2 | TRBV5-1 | CASMLGTSGTSTDTQYF | TGCGCCAGCATGCTTGGGACTAGCGGGACTAGCACAGATACGCAGTATTTT
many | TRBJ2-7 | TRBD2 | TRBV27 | CASSSTSGSRYEQYF | TGTGCCAGCAGTTCGACTAGCGGGAGTCGATACGAGCAGTACTTC
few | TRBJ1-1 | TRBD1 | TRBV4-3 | CASSQDTYHVTGVRTEAFF | TGCGCCAGCAGCCAAGATACGTACCATGTTACAGGGGTTAGAACTGAAGCTTTCTTT
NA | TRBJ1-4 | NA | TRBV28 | CASSLPGPGTNEKLFF | TGTGCCAGCAGCTTGCCGGGCCCCGGCACTAATGAAAAACTGTTTTTT
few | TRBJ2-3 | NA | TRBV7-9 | CASSLATAGDTQYF | TGTGCCAGCAGCTTAGCCACAGCAGGTGATACGCAGTATTTT
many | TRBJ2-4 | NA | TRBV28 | CASSLSGTQIQYF | TGTGCCAGCAGTTTATCCGGGACTCAAATTCAGTACTTC
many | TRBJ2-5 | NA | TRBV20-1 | CSARVGGTETQYF | TGCAGTGCTAGAGTAGGGGGAACAGAGACCCAGTACTTC
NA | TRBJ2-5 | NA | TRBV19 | CASSMQSGQETQYF | TGTGCCAGTAGTATGCAGTCCGGGCAAGAGACCCAGTACTTC
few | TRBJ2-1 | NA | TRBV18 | CASSPDRVYSEQFF | TGTGCCAGCTCACCTGACCGGGTTTACAGTGAGCAGTTCTTC
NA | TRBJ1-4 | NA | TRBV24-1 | CATSEGGEKLFF | TGTGCCACCAGTGAGGGGGGCGAAAAACTGTTTTTT
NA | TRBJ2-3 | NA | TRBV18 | CASSPVRRGADTQYF | TGTGCCAGCTCACCGGTTCGCAGGGGTGCAGATACGCAGTATTTT
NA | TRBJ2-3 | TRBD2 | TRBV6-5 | CASSYSLAGLRTDTQYF | TGTGCCAGCAGTTACTCTCTCGCGGGACTAAGAACAGATACGCAGTATTTT
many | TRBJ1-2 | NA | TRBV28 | CASSSGRDNGYTF | TGTGCCAGCAGCTCCGGGCGGGATAATGGCTACACCTTC
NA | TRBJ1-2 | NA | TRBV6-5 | CASSYASNSGYTF | TGTGCCAGCAGTTACGCGTCCAATTCTGGCTACACCTTC
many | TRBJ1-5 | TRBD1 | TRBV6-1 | CASSYPGQGAFGNQPQHF | TGTGCCAGCAGTTACCCGGGACAGGGGGCATTCGGGAATCAGCCCCAGCATTTT
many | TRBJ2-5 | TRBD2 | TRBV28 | CASSAPFGTSAETQYF | TGTGCCAGCAGTGCTCCGTTTGGGACTAGTGCAGAGACCCAGTACTTC
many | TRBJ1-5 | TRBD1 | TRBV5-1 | CASSSGDRNQPQHF | TGCGCCAGCAGCTCGGGGGACAGAAATCAGCCCCAGCATTTT
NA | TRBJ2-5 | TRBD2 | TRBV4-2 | CASSQTGTSGKETQYF | TGTGCCAGCAGCCAAACCGGGACTAGCGGTAAAGAGACCCAGTACTTC
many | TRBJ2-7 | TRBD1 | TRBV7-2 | CASSGPGQGNYEQYF | TGTGCCAGCAGCGGTCCGGGACAGGGGAACTACGAGCAGTACTTC
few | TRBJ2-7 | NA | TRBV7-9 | CASSLVGNIYEQYF | TGTGCCAGCAGCTTAGTAGGAAACATCTACGAGCAGTACTTC
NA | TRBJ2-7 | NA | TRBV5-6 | CASSHSTDGDTYERYF | TGTGCCAGCAGCCATAGTACCGACGGGGACACCTACGAGCGGTACTTC